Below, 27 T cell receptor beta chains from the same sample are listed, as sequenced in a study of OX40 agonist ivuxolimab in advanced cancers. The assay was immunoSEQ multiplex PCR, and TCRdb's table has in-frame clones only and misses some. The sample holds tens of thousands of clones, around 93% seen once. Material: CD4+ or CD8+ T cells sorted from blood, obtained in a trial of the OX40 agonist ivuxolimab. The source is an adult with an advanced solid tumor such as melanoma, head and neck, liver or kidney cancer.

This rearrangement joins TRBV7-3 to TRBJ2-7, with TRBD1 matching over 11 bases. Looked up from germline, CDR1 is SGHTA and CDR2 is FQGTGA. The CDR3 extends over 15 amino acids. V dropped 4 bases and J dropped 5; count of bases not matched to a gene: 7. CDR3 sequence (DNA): TGTGCCAGCAGCTCCGGACAGGGGGCGGGAAACGAGCAGTACTTC. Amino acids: CASSSGQGAGNEQYF.

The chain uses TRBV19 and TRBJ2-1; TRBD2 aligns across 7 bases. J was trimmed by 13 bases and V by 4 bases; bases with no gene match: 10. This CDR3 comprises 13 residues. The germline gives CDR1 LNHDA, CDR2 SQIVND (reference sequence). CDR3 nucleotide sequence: TGTGCCAGTAGTAGCCCCACAGCGGGACTTCAGTTCTTC. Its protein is CASSSPTAGLQFF.

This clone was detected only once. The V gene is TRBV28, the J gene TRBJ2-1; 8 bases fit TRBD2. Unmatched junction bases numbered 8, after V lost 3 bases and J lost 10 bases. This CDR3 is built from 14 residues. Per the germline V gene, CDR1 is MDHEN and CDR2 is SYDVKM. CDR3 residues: CASSFKREISEQFF. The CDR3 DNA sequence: TGTGCCAGCAGTTTTAAGCGGGAGATCTCCGAGCAGTTCTTC.

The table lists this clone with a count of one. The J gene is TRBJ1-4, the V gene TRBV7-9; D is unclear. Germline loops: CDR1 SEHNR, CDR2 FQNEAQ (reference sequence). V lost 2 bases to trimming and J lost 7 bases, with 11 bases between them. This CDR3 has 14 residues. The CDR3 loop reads CASSLRGRGEKLFF. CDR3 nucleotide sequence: TGTGCCAGCAGCTTAAGAGGGAGAGGTGAAAAACTGTTTTTT.

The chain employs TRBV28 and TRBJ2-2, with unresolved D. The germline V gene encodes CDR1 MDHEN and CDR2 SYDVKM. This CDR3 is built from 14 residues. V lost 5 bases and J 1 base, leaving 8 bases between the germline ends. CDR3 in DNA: TGTGCCAGCAGTCTTCTACGGAACACCGGGGAGCTGTTTTTT. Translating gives CASSLLRNTGELFF.

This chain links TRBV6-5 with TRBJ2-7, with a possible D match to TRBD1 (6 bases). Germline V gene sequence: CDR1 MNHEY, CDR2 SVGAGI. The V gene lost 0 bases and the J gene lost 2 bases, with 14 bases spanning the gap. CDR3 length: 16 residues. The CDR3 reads CASSYSTGERPYEQYF. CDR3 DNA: TGTGCCAGCAGTTACTCGACAGGCGAACGACCCTACGAGCAGTACTTC.

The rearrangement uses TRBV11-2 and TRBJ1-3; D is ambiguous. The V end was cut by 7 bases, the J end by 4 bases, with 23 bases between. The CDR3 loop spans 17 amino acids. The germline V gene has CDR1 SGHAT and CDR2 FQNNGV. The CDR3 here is CASTDLLEETSGNTIYF. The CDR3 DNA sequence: TGTGCCAGCACAGATCTATTGGAGGAAACCTCCGGAAACACCATATATTTT. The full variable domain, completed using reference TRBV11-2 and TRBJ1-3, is EAGVAQSPRYKIIEKRQSVAFWCNPISGHATLYWYQQILGQGPKLLIQFQNNGVVDDSQLPKDRFSAERLKGVDSTLKIQPAKLEDSAVYLCASTDLLEETSGNTIYFGEGSWLTVV.

The CDR3 loop is CASSRGGQIYEQYF. The CDR3 region has the DNA TGTGCCAGCAGCCGGGGAGGACAAATCTACGAGCAGTACTTC. The chain links TRBV28 to TRBJ2-7, with D perhaps TRBD2 (6 bases). Germline V gene lookup returns CDR1 MDHEN and CDR2 SYDVKM. This CDR3 region has 14 residues. V was shortened by 6 bases and J by 3 bases, with 15 bases between the two germline ends.

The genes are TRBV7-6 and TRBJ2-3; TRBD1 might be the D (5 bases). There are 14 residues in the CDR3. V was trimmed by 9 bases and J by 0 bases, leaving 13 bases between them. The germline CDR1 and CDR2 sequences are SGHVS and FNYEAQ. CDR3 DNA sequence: TGTGCCAGGAAACAAGACAGTAGCACAGATACGCAGTATTTT. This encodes CARKQDSSTDTQYF.

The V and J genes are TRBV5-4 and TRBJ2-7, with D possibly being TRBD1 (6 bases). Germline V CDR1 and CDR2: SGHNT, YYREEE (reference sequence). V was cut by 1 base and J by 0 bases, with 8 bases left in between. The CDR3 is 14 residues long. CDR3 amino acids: CASSLWDNSYEQYF. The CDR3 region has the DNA TGTGCCAGCAGCTTGTGGGACAACTCCTACGAGCAGTACTTC.

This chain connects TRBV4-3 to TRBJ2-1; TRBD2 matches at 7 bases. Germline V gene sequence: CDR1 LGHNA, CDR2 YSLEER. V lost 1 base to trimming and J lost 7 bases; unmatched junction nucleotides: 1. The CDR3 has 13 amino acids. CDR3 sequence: CASSQGEGNEQFF. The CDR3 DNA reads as TGCGCCAGCAGCCAAGGGGAGGGAAATGAGCAGTTCTTC.

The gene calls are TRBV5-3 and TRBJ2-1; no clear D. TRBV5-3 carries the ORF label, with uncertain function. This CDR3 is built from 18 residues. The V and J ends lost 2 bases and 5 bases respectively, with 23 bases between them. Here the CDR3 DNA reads TGTGCCAGAAGCTTTGGATTCCCAAACAATCCTCGGGACAATGAGCAGTTCTTC. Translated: CARSFGFPNNPRDNEQFF.

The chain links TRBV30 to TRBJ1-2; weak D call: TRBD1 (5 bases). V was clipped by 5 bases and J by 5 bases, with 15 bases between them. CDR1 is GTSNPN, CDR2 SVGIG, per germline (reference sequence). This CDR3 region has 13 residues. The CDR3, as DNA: TGTGCCTGGGGGCACGGGGGTGGATATGGCTACACCTTC. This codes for CAWGHGGGYGYTF.

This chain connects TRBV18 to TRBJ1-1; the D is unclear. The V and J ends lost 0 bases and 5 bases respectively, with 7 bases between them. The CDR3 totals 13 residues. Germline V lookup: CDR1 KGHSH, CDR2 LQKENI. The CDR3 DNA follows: TGTGCCAGCTCACCACCGGACTATACTGAAGCTTTCTTT. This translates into CASSPPDYTEAFF.

The CDR3 reads CASSFEWTDSYNEQFF. DNA for the CDR3: TGTGCCAGCAGTTTTGAATGGACAGATTCCTACAATGAGCAGTTCTTC. The chain recombines TRBV28 with TRBJ2-1, with D perhaps matching TRBD1 (6 bases). The CDR3 is 16 residues long. V was shortened by 3 bases and J by 1 base, with 13 bases between the two germline ends. Germline values: CDR1 MDHEN, CDR2 SYDVKM.

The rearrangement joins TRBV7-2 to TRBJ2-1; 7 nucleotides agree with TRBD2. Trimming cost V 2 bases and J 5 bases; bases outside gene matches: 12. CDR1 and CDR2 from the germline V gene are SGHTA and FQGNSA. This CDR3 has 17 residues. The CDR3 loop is CASSLTWGGLADNEQFF. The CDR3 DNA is TGTGCCAGCAGCTTAACGTGGGGAGGGCTAGCGGACAATGAGCAGTTCTTC.

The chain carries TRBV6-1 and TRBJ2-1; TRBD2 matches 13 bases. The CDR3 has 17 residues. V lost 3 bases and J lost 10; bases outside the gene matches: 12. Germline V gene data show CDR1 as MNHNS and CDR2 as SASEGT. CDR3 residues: CASSDGGGLAGFPEQFF. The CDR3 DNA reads TGTGCCAGCAGTGATGGCGGGGGACTAGCGGGGTTTCCAGAGCAGTTCTTC.

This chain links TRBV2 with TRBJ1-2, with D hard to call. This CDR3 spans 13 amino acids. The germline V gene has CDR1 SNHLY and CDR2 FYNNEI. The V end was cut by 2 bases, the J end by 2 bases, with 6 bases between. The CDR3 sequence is CASSEMINYGYTF. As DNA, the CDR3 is TGTGCCAGCAGTGAAATGATAAACTATGGCTACACCTTC.

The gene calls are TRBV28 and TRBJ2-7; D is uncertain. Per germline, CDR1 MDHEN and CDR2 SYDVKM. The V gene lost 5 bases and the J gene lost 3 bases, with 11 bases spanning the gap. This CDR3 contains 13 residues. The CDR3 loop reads CASSDMDGYEQYF. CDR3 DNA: TGTGCCAGCAGTGATATGGACGGCTACGAGCAGTACTTC.

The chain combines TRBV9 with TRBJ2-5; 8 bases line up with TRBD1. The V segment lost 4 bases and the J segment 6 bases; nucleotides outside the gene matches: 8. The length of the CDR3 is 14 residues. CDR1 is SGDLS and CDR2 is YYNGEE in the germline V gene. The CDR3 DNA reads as TGTGCCAGCAGCCCACGACAGGGGAGGAAGACCCAGTACTTC. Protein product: CASSPRQGRKTQYF.

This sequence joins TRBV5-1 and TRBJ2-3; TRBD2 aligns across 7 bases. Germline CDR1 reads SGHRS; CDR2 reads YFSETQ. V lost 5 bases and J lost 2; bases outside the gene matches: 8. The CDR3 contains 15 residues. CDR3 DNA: TGCGCCAGCAGTTATGGACTAGGGGACACAGATACGCAGTATTTT. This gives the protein CASSYGLGDTDTQYF.

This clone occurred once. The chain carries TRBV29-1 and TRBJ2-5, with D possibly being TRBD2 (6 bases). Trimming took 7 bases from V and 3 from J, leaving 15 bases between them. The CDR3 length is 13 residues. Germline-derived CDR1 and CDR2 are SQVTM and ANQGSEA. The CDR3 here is CSAGRDFEETQYF. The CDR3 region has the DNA TGCAGCGCGGGACGGGACTTTGAAGAGACCCAGTACTTC.

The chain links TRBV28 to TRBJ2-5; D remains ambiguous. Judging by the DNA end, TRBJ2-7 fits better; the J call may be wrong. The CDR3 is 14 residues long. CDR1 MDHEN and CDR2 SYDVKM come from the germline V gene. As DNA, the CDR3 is TGTGCCAGCAGTACCTCGGCTGGGTTCTACGAGCAGTACTTC. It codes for CASSTSAGFYEQYF.

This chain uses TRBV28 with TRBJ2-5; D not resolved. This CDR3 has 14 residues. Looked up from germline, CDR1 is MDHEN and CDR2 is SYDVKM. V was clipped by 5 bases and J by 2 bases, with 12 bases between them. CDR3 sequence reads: CASSPTNDQETQYF. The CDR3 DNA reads TGTGCCAGCAGTCCAACTAATGATCAAGAGACCCAGTACTTC. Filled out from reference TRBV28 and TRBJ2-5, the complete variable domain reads DVKVTQSSRYLVKRTGEKVFLECVQDMDHENMFWYRQDPGLGLRLIYFSYDVKMKEKGDIPEGYSVSREKKERFSLILESASTNQTSMYLCASSPTNDQETQYFGPGTRLLVL.

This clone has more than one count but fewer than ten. CDR3 amino acids: CASSPWDSKNIQYF. CDR3 sequence (DNA): TGTGCCAGCAGCCCTTGGGACAGCAAAAACATTCAGTACTTC. The chain combines TRBV9 with TRBJ2-4; 7 bases match TRBD1. Germline trimming cut 4 bases from V and 3 bases from J; bases unmatched to any gene: 4. In germline, CDR1 is SGDLS, CDR2 YYNGEE. The CDR3 has 14 amino acids.

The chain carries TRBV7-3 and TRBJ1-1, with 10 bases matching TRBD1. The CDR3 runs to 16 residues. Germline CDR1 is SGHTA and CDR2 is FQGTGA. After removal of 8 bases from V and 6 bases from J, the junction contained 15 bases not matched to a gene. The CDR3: CASRPTGGIEGAEAFF. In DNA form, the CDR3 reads TGTGCCAGCCGTCCGACAGGGGGCATTGAGGGCGCTGAAGCTTTCTTT.

Here the CDR3 reads CASSLGGVYTGELFF. CDR3 nucleotides: TGTGCCAGCAGCTTAGGGGGCGTTTACACCGGGGAGCTGTTTTTT. The chain has TRBV7-9 and TRBJ2-2; a weak D match, TRBD1 (5 bases). The CDR3 spans 15 residues. Trimming pared 1 base from V and 3 bases from J, leaving 9 bases between. Germline assignment: CDR1 SEHNR and CDR2 FQNEAQ (reference sequence). Filled out from reference TRBV7-9 and TRBJ2-2, the complete variable domain reads DTGVSQNPRHKITKRGQNVTFRCDPISEHNRLYWYRQTLGQGPEFLTYFQNEAQLEKSRLLSDRFSAERPKGSFSTLEIQRTEQGDSAMYLCASSLGGVYTGELFFGEGSRLTVL.